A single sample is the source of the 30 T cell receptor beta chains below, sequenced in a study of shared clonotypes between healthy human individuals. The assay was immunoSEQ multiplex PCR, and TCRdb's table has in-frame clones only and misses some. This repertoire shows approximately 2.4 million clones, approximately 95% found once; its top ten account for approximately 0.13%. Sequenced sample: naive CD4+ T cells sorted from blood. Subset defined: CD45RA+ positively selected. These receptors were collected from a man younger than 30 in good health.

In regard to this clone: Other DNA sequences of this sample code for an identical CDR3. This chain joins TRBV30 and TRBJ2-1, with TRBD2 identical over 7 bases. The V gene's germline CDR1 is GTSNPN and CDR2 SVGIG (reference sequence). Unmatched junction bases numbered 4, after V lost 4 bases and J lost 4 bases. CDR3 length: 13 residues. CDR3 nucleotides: TGTGCCTGGAAGGCGGGGGAATACAATGAGCAGTTCTTC. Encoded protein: CAWKAGEYNEQFF.

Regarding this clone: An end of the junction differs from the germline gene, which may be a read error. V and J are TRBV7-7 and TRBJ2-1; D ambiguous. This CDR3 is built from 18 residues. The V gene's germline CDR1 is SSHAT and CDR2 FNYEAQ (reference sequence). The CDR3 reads CASSLLPSVVRQYNEQFF. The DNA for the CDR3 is TGTGCTAGCAGCTTATTGCCCTCAGTTGTGCGCCAGTACAATGAGCAGTTCTTC.

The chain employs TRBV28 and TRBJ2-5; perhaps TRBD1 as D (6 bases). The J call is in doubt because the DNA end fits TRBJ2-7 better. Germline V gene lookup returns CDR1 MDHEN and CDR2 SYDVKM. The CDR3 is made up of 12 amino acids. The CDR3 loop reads CASSYGQYEQYF. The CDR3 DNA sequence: TGTGCCAGCAGCTACGGACAGTACGAGCAGTACTTC.

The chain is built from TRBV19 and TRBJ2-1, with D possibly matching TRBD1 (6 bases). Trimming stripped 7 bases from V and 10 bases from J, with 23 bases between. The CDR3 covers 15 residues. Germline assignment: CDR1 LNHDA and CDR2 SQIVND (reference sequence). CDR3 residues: CASNWGRGTIDEQFF. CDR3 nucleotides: TGTGCCAGTAATTGGGGGCGTGGGACAATCGACGAGCAGTTCTTC.

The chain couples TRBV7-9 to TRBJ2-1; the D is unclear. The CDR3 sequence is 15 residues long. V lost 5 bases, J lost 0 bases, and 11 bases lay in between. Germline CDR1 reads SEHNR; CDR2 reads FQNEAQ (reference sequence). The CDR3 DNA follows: TGTGCCAGCAGCCCCGCCGGGCGCTCCTACAATGAGCAGTTCTTC. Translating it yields CASSPAGRSYNEQFF.

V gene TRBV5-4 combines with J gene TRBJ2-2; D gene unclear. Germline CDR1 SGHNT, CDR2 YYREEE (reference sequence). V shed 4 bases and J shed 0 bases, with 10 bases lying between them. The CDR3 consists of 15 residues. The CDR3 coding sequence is TGTGCCAGCAGCACTAAGGGCTCGAACACCGGGGAGCTGTTTTTT. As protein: CASSTKGSNTGELFF. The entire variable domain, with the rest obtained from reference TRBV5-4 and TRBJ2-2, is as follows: ETGVTQSPTHLIKTRGQQVTLRCSSQSGHNTVSWYQQALGQGPQFIFQYYREEENGRGNFPPRFSGLQFPNYSSELNVNALELDDSALYLCASSTKGSNTGELFFGEGSRLTVL.

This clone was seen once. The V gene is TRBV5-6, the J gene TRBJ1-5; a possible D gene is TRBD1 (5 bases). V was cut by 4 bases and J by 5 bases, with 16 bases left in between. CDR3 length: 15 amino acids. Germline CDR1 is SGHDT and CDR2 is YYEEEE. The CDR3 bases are TGTGCCAGCAGCCGACTGGGGGAGTTCGATCAGCCCCAGCATTTT. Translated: CASSRLGEFDQPQHF.

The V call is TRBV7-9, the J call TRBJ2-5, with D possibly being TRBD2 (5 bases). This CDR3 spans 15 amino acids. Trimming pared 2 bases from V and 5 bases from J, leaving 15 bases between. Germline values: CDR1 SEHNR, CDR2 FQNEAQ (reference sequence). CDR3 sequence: CASSLFQEARETQYF. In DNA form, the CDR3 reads TGTGCCAGCAGCTTATTTCAGGAGGCCAGGGAGACCCAGTACTTC.

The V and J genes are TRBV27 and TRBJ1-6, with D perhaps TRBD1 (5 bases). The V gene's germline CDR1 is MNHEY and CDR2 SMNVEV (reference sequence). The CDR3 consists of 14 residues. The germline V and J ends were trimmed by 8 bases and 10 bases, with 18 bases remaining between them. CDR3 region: CASGFGRVGSPLHF. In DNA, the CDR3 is TGTGCCAGCGGATTCGGCAGGGTCGGATCACCCCTCCACTTT.

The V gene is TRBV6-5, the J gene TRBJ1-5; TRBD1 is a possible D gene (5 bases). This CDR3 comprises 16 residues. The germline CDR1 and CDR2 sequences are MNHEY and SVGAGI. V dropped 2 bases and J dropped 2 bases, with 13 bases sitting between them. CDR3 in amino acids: CASSYGGPGGNQPQHF. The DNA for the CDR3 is TGTGCCAGCAGTTACGGAGGGCCGGGGGGCAATCAGCCCCAGCATTTT.

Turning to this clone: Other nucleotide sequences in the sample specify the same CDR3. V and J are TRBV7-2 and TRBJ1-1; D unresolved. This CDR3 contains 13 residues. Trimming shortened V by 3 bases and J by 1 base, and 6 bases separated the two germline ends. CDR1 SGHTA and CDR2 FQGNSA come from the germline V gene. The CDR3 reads CASSFAGNTEAFF. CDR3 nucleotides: TGTGCCAGCAGCTTCGCGGGGAACACTGAAGCTTTCTTT.

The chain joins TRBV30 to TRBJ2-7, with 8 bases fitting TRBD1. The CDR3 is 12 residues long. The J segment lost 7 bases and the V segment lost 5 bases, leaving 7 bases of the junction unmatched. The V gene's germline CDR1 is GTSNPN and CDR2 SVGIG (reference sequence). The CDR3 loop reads CAWGQGASEQYF. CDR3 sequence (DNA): TGTGCCTGGGGACAGGGTGCGTCTGAGCAGTACTTC.

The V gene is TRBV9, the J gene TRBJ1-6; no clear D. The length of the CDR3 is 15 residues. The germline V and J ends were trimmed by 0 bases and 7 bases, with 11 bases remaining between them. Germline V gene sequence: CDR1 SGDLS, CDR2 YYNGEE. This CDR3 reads CASSVEALDNSPLHF. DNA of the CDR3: TGTGCCAGCAGCGTAGAAGCACTAGACAATTCACCCCTCCACTTT.

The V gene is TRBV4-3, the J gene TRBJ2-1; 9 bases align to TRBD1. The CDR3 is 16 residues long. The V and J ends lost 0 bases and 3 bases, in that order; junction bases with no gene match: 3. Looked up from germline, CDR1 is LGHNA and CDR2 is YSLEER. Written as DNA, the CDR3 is TGCGCCAGCAGCCAAGATCGGGACAGGGTCTACAATGAGCAGTTCTTC. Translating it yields CASSQDRDRVYNEQFF.

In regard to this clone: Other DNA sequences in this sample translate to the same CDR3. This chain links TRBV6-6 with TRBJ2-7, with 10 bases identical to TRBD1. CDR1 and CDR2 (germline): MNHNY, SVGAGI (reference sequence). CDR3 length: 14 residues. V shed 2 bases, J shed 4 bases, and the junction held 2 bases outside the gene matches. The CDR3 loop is CASSYGQGGYEQYF. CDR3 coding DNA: TGTGCCAGCAGTTACGGACAGGGGGGTTACGAGCAGTACTTC.

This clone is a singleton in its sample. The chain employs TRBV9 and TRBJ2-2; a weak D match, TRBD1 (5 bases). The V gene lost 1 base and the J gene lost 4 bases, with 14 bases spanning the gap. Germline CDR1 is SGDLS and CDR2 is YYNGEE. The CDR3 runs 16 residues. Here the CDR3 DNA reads TGTGCCAGCAGCGTATCCGGACACCCGGGCACCGGGGAGCTGTTTTTT. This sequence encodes CASSVSGHPGTGELFF.

The CDR3 DNA follows: TGTGCCAGTAGTAAGGGACAGGGGGCTTCTCGTGAAAAACTGTTTTTT. Translating it yields CASSKGQGASREKLFF. The rearrangement links TRBV19 to TRBJ1-4; 12 bases match TRBD1. CDR3 length equals 16 residues. Germline-derived CDR1 and CDR2 are LNHDA and SQIVND (reference sequence). V was pared by 4 bases and J by 7 bases, with 7 bases of the junction left unmatched.

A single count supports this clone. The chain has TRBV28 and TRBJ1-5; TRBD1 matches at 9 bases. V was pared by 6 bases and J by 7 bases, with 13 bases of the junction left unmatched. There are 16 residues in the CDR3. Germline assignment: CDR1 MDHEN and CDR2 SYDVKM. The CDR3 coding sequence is TGTGCCAGCAGACCCTTAACGGGACAGGGTGGGCAGCCCCAGCATTTT. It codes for CASRPLTGQGGQPQHF.

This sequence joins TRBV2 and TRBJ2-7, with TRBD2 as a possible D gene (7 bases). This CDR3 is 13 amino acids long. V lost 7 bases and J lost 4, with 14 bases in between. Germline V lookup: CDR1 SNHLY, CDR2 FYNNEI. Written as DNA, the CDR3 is TGTGCCAGCAAGGGGGGGGCTGGGTACGAGCAGTACTTC. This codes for CASKGGAGYEQYF.

Here the CDR3 DNA reads TGCGCCAGCAGCCAAGAAGGGCTAGGTGGGCAGTTCTTC. Protein product: CASSQEGLGGQFF. V gene TRBV4-3 combines with J gene TRBJ2-1; the D is unclear. This CDR3 contains 13 residues. Germline CDR1 LGHNA, CDR2 YSLEER. Trimming removed 0 bases from V and 12 bases from J, with 12 bases in between.

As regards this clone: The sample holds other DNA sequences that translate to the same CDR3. CDR3: CASSLVGDYEQYF. Written as DNA, the CDR3 is TGCGCCAGCAGCTTGGTCGGAGACTACGAGCAGTACTTC. This chain joins TRBV5-1 and TRBJ2-7, with D unclear. Trimming removed 0 bases at V and 3 bases at J, with 7 bases between. The CDR3 is made up of 13 amino acids. In germline, CDR1 is SGHRS, CDR2 YFSETQ.

Written as DNA, the CDR3 is TGTGCCAGCAGCCCGGACAGGGGTTGGGCGTACGAGCAGTACTTC. This sequence encodes CASSPDRGWAYEQYF. The V call is TRBV7-2, the J call TRBJ2-7, with 9 bases fitting TRBD1. CDR3 length: 15 amino acids. The J segment lost 4 bases and the V segment lost 5 bases, leaving 9 bases of the junction unmatched. Looked up from germline, CDR1 is SGHTA and CDR2 is FQGNSA.

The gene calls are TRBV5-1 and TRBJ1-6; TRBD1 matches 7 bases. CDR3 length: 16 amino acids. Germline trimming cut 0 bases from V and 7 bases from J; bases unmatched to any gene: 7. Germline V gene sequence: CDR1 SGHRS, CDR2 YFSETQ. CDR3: CASSLEEGGQNSPLHF. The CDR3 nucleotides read TGCGCCAGCAGCTTGGAAGAGGGGGGACAGAATTCACCCCTCCACTTT.

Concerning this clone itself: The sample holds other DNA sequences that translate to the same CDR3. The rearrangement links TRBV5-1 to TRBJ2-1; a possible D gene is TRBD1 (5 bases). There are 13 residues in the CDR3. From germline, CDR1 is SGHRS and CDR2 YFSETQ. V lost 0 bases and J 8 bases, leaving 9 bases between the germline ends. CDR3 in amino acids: CASSLEQGYEQFF. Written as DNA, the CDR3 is TGCGCCAGCAGCTTGGAGCAGGGATATGAGCAGTTCTTC.

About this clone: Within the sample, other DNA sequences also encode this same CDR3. CDR3 amino acids: CAIRGGTEAFF. CDR3 nucleotides: TGTGCCATCAGGGGGGGTACTGAAGCTTTCTTT. The V and J genes are TRBV10-3 and TRBJ1-1, with D maybe TRBD1 (5 bases). The germline gives CDR1 ENHRY, CDR2 SYGVKD. The CDR3 runs to 11 residues. The V gene lost 6 bases and the J gene lost 5 bases, with 7 bases spanning the gap.

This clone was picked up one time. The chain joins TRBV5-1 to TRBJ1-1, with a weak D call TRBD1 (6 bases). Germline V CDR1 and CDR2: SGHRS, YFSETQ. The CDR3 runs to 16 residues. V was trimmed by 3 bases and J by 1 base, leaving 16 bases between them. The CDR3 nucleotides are TGCGCCAGCAGCTCTTCCGGGACAATCAAGAACACTGAAGCTTTCTTT. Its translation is CASSSSGTIKNTEAFF.

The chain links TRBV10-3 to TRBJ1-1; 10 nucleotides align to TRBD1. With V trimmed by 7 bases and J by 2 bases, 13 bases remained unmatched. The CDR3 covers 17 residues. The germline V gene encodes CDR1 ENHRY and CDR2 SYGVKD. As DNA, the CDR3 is TGTGCCATCAAGGAGTCGGGACAGGGGCTCGCTAACACTGAAGCTTTCTTT. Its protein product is CAIKESGQGLANTEAFF.

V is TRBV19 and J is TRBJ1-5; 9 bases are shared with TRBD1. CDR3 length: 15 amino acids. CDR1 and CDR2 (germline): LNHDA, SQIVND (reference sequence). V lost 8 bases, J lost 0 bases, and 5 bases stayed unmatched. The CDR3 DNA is TGTGCCAGTTGCCGGGACAGGGTTAGCAATCAGCCCCAGCATTTT. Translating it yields CASCRDRVSNQPQHF.

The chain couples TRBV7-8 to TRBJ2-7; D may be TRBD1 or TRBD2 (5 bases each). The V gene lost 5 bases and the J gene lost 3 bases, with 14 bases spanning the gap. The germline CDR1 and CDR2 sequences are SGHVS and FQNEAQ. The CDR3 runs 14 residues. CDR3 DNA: TGTGCCAGCAGCCAGCATCTTGGGGGCTACGAGCAGTACTTC. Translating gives CASSQHLGGYEQYF.

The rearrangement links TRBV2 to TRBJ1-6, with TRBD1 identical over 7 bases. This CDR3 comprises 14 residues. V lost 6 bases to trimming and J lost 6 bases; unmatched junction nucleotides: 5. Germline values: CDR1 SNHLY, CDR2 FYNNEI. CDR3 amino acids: CASRTGFGNSPLHF. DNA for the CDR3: TGTGCCAGCAGGACAGGGTTTGGTAATTCACCCCTCCACTTT.